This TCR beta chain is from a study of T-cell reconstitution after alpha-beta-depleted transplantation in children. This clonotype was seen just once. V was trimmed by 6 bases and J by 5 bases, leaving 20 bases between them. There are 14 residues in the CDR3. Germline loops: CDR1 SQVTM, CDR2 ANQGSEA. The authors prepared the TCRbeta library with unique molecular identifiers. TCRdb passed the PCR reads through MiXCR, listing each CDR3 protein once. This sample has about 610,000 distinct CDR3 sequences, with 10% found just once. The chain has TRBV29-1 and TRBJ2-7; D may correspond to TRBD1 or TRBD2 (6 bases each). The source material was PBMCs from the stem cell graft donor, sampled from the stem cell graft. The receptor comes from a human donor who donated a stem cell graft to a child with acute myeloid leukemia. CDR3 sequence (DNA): TGCAGCGTACCGACAGGAGGGGTAAATAACGAGCAGTACTTC. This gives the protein CSVPTGGVNNEQYF.